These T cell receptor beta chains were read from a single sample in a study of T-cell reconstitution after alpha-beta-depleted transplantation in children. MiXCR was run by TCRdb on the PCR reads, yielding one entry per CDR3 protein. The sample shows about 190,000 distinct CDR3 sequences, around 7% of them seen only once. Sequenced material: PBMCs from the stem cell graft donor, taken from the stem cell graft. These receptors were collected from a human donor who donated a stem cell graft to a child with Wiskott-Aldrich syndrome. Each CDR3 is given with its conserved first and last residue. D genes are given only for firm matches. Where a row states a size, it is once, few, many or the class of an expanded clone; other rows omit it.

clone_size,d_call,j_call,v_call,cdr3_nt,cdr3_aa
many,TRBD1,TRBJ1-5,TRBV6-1,TGTGCCAGCGAGCCGGGACAGGGGAGAGCTCAGCCCCAGCATTTT,CASEPGQGRAQPQHF
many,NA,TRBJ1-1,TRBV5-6,TGTGCCAGCAGCGTATACGGACGGTTGAACACTGAAGCTTTCTTT,CASSVYGRLNTEAFF
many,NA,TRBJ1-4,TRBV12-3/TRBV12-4,TGTGCCAGCAGTCCCGGAGGGGCAAATAATGAAAAACTGTTTTTT,CASSPGGANNEKLFF
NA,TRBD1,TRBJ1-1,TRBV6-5,TGTGCCAGCAGTTATGGGGGAGGGGGCAGCTCTGAAGCTTTCTTT,CASSYGGGGSSEAFF
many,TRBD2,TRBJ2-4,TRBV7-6,TGTGCCAGCAGCCTAGGGACTAGCGGGTCGGTCAAAAACATTCAGTACTTC,CASSLGTSGSVKNIQYF
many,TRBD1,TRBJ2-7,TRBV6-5,TGTGCCAGCAGTTACCCGGGACAGACAACCTACGAGCAGTACTTC,CASSYPGQTTYEQYF
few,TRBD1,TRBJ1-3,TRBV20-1,TGCAGTGCTAGAGAGGGGACAGGGGGAAACACCATATATTTT,CSAREGTGGNTIYF
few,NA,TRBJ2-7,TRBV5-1,TGCGCCAGCAGCTCCACCCCCCCCTACGAGCAGTACTTC,CASSSTPPYEQYF
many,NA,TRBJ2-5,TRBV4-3,TGCGCCAGCAGCCATGGGCGTCAAGGGACCCAGTACTTC,CASSHGRQGTQYF
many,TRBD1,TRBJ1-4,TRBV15,TGTGCCACCAGCATGGACAGGGCTTGGGATGAAAAACTGTTTTTT,CATSMDRAWDEKLFF
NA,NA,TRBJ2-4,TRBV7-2,TGTGCCAGCAGCCCCGGGGCAGTATCCAAAAACATTCAGTACTTC,CASSPGAVSKNIQYF
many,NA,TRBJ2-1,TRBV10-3,TGTGCCATCAGTGACCCCGGGGAAATGCATCCCTACAATGAGCAGTTCTTC,CAISDPGEMHPYNEQFF
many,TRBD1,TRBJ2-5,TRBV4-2,TGTGCCAGCAGCCAAGGGCGAGGGGGCCTCGGGGAGACCCAGTACTTC,CASSQGRGGLGETQYF
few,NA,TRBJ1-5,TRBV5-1,TGCGCCAGCAGTGTCTCGGGGATCGGCAATCAGCCCCAGCATTTT,CASSVSGIGNQPQHF
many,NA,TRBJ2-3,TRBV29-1,TGCAGCGCCAGAACCGGACAGCGAAGCACAGATACGCAGTATTTT,CSARTGQRSTDTQYF
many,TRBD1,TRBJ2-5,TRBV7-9,TGTGCCAGCAGCTTAGTTGCCGGGACAGGGAAAGAGACCCAGTACTTC,CASSLVAGTGKETQYF
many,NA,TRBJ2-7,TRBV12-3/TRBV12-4,TGTGCCAGCACTCCTCTTGGACGGACATACGAGCAGTACTTC,CASTPLGRTYEQYF
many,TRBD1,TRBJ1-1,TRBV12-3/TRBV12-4,TGTGCCAGCAGCCCCGGGACAGCAGACACTGAAGCTTTCTTT,CASSPGTADTEAFF
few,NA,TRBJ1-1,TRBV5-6,TGTGCCAGCAGCCCGGGCGGGGGACCTGAAGCTTTCTTT,CASSPGGGPEAFF
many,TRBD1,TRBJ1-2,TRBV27,TGTGCCAGCAGTGTTACCGGCGGACAGGGATTCGGCTACACCTTC,CASSVTGGQGFGYTF
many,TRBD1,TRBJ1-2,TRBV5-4,TGTGCCAGCAGCTTGATGGGGGACAGGGGATATGGCTACACCTTC,CASSLMGDRGYGYTF
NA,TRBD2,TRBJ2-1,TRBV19,TGTGCCAGTAACGGCGGGGGTCTTTTTTATGAGCAGTTCTTC,CASNGGGLFYEQFF
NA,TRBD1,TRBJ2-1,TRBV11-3,TGTGCCAGCAGCTACCGGACAGGGGCCAGCTCCTACAATGAGCAGTTCTTC,CASSYRTGASSYNEQFF
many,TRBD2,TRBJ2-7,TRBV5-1,TGCGCCAGCAGAGTCGGGACTAGCGGGTCCTACGAGCAGTACTTC,CASRVGTSGSYEQYF
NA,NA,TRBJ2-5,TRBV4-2,TGTGCCAGCAGCCAAGTGGGCCGGCCTGCGGAGACCCAGTACTTC,CASSQVGRPAETQYF
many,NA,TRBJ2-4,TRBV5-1,TGCGCCAGCAGCTTGGCCACGTACAACATTCAGTACTTC,CASSLATYNIQYF
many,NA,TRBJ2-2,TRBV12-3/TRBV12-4,TGTGCCAGCAGTTACAGGGTACAGAACACCGGGGAGCTGTTTTTT,CASSYRVQNTGELFF
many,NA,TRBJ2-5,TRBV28,TGTGCCAGCAGTCCCTTCGGTGTGGCAGCTCAAGAGACCCAGTACTTC,CASSPFGVAAQETQYF
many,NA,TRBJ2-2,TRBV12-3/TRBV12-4,TGTGCCAGCAGTTTGTACACCGGGGAGCTGTTTTTT,CASSLYTGELFF
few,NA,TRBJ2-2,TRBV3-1,TGTGCCAGCAGCCAAGTCACGGGGGCCACACATTCAAACACCGGGGAGCTGTTTTTT,CASSQVTGATHSNTGELFF
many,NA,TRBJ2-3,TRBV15,TGTGCCACCAGCAGAGATCTTTCGGGGCGGACAGATACGCAGTATTTT,CATSRDLSGRTDTQYF
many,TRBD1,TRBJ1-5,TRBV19,TGTGCCAGTAGTACGGACAGGACGGATAGCAATCAGCCCCAGCATTTT,CASSTDRTDSNQPQHF
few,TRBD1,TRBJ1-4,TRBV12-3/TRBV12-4,TGTGCCAGCACCGGAACTTTCGGAGGCACAGGGGGAAATGAAAAACTGTTTTTT,CASTGTFGGTGGNEKLFF
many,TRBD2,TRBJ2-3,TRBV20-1,TGCAGTGCTAGAGAACTAGCGGGAGCAAGAGATACGCAGTATTTT,CSARELAGARDTQYF
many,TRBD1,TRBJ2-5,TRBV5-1,TGCGCCAGCAGCTTACAGGGGTACCCAGAGACCCAGTACTTC,CASSLQGYPETQYF
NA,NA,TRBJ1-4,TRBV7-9,TGTGCCAGCAGCTTACAGGGTGAAAAACTGTTTTTT,CASSLQGEKLFF
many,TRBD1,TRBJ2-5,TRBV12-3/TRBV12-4,TGTGCCAGCAGTACAAGACAGGGTCAGGGGACCCAGTACTTC,CASSTRQGQGTQYF
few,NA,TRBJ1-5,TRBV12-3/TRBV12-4,TGTGCCAGCACCTGGAGGTGGGGGGGGAATCAGCCCCAGCATTTT,CASTWRWGGNQPQHF
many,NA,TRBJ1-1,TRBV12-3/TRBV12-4,TGTGCCAGCAGTACCCAGACAGTTTTAACTGAAGCTTTCTTT,CASSTQTVLTEAFF
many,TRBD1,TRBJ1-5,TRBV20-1,TGCAGTGCTAGAGATATTAGGACAGGCGGGGGGCAGCCCCAGCATTTT,CSARDIRTGGGQPQHF
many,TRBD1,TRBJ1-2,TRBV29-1,TGCAGCGTTGAAATAGTTCCAGGCAGGGGGAACTATGGCTACACCTTC,CSVEIVPGRGNYGYTF
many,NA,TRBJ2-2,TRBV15,TGTGCCACCAGCAGAGACCGGACAGTGAACACCGGGGAGCTGTTTTTT,CATSRDRTVNTGELFF
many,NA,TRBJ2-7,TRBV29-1,TGCAGCGTTACCGGGTCTAGGGGCTACGAGCAGTACTTC,CSVTGSRGYEQYF
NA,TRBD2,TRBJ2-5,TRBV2,TGTGCCAGCAGCGGGGATGGACTAGCGCCAGAGACCCAGTACTTC,CASSGDGLAPETQYF
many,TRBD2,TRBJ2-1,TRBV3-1,TGTGCCAGCAGCCAAGATCTTGTTGCGGGGGATGAGCAGTTCTTC,CASSQDLVAGDEQFF
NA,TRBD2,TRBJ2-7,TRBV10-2,TGCGCCAGCAGTGTATTCGGACTAGCGATGAAAATACCGGGGGACGAGCAGTACTTC,CASSVFGLAMKIPGDEQYF
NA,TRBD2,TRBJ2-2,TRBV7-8,TGTGCCAGCAGCTTAGGGCGGGGGGGACGGACCGGGGAGCTGTTTTTT,CASSLGRGGRTGELFF
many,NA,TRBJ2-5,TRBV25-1,TGTGCCAGCAGTGGCGGACACCACCTCCGCCAAGAGACCCAGTACTTC,CASSGGHHLRQETQYF
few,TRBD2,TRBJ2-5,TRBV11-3,TGTGCCAGCAGCTTATTTTCAGCGGGAGTAGGAGAGACCCAGTACTTC,CASSLFSAGVGETQYF
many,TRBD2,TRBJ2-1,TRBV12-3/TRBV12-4,TGTGCCAGCAGTCTCGGGACTAGCGGGAGAGGTGAGCAGTTCTTC,CASSLGTSGRGEQFF
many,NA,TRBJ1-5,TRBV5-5,TGTGCCAGCAGCCCGCGTGGGGATCAGCCCCAGCATTTT,CASSPRGDQPQHF
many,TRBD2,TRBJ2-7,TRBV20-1,TGCAGTGCCCAAAGCGGGGGGCTCTCCTACGAGCAGTACTTC,CSAQSGGLSYEQYF
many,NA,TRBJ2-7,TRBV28,TGTGCCAGCAGGAGACAGGCTCCTTTCTACGAGCAGTACTTC,CASRRQAPFYEQYF
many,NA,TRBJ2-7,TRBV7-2,TGTGCCAGCAGTGGGCCGGGACCCCTCTACGAGCAGTACTTC,CASSGPGPLYEQYF